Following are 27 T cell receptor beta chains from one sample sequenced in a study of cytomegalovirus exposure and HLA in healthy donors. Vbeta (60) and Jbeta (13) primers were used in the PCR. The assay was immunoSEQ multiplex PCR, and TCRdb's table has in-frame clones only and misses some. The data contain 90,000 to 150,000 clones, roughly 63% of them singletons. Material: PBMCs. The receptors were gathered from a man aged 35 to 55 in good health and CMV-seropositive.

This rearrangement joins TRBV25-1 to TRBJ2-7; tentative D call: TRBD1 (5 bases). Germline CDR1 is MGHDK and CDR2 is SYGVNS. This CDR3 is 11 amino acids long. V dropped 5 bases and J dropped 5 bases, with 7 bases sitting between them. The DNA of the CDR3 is TGTGCCAGCAGTACAGGCGACGAGCAGTACTTC. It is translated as CASSTGDEQYF.

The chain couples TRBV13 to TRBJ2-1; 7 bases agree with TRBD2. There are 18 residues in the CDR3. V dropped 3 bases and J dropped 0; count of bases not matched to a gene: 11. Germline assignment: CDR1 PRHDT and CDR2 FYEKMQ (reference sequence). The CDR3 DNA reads TGTGCCAGCAGCTTTTTGGCCTTAGGCGGGGGCTCCTACAATGAGCAGTTCTTC. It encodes CASSFLALGGGSYNEQFF.

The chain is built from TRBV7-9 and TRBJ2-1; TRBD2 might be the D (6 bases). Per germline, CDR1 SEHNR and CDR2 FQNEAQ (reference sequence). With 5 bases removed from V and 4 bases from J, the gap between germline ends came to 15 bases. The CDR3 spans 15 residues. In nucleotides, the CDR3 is TGTGCCAGCAGCCGGGGACGGGAGAATTACAATGAGCAGTTCTTC. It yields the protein CASSRGRENYNEQFF.

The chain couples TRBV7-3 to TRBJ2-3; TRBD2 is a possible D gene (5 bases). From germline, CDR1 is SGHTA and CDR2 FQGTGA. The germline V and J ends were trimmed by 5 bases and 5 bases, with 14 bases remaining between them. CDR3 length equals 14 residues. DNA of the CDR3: TGTGCCAGCAGCCAAACCATAGGAGGAGATACGCAGTATTTT. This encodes CASSQTIGGDTQYF.

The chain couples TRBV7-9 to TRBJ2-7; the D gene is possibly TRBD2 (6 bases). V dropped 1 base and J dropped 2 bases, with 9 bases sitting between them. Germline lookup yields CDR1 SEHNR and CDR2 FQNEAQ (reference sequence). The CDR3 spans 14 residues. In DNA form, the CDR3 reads TGTGCCAGCAGCTTAGGGGGGGTCACCTACGAGCAGTACTTC. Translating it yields CASSLGGVTYEQYF.

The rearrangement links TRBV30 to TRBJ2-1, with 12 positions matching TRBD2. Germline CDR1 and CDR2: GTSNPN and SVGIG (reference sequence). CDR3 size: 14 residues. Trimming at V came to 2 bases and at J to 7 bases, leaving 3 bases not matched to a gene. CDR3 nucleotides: TGTGCCTGGAGTAGAGGGACTAGCGGGAATGAGCAGTTCTTC. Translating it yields CAWSRGTSGNEQFF.

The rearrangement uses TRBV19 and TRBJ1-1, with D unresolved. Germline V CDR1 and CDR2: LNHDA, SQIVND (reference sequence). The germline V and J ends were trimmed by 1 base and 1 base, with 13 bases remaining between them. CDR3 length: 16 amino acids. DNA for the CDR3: TGTGCCAGTAGTATAGGGCCTGGTACGGGGAACACTGAAGCTTTCTTT. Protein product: CASSIGPGTGNTEAFF.

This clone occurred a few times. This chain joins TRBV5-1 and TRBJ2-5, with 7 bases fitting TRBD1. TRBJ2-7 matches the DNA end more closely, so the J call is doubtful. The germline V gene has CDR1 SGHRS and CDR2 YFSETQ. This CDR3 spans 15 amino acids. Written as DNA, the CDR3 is TGCGCCAGCAGCTTGGTAAGGACAGGACTCTACGAGCAGTACTTC. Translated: CASSLVRTGLYEQYF.

CDR3 loop: CASSPGQGRETQYF. In DNA, the CDR3 is TGTGCCAGCAGCCCCGGACAGGGGAGAGAGACCCAGTACTTC. The chain employs TRBV5-4 and TRBJ2-5; 9 positions agree with TRBD1. Trimming cost V 4 bases and J 4 bases; bases outside gene matches: 5. Germline assignment: CDR1 SGHNT and CDR2 YYREEE (reference sequence). This CDR3 contains 14 residues.

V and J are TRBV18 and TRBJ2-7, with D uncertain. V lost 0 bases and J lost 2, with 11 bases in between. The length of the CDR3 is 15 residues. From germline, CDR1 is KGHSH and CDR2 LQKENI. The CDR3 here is CASSPPKSTTYEQYF. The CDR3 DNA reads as TGTGCCAGCTCACCACCCAAAAGTACTACCTACGAGCAGTACTTC.

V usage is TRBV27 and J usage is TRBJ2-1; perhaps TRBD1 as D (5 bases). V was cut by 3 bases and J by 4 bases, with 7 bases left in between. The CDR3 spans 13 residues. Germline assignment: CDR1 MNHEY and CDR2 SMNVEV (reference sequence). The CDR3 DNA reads TGTGCCAGCAGTTTGGGGCTTTACAATGAGCAGTTCTTC. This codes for CASSLGLYNEQFF.

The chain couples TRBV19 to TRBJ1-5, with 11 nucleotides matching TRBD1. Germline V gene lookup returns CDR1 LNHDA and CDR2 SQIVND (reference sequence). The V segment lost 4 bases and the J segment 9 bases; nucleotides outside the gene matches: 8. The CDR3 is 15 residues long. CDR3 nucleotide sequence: TGTGCCAGTAGTAACCCCGGGACAGGGGGTGGGCCCCAGCATTTT. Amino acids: CASSNPGTGGGPQHF.

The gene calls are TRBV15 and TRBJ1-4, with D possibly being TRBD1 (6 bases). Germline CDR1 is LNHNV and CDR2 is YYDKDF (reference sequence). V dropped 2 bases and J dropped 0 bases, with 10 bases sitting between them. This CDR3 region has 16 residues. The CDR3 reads CATSRPRTATNEKLFF. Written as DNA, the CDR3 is TGTGCCACCAGCAGACCACGGACAGCAACTAATGAAAAACTGTTTTTT.

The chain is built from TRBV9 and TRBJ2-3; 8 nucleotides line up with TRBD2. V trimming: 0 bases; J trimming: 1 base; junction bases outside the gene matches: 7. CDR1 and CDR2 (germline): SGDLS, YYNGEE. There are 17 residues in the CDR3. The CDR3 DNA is TGTGCCAGCAGCGTAGCTACGGCGGGGGGCGGCACAGATACGCAGTATTTT. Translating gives CASSVATAGGGTDTQYF.

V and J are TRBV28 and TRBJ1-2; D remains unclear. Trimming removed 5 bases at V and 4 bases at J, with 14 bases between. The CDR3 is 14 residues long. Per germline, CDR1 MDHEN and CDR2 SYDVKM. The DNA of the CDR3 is TGTGCCAGCAGTCCCTCGACGGCGGGCTATGGCTACACCTTC. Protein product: CASSPSTAGYGYTF.

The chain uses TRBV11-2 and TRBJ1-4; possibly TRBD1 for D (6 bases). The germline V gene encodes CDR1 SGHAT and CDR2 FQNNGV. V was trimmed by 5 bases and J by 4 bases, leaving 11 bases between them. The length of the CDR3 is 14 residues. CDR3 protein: CASSLDSFNEKLFF. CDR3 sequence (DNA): TGTGCCAGCAGCCTGGACAGTTTTAATGAAAAACTGTTTTTT.

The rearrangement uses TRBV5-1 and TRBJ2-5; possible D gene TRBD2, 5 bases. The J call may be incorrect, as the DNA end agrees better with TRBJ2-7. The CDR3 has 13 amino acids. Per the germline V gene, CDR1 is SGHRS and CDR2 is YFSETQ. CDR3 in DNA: TGCGCCAGCAGCCCTGGGGAGACCTACGAGCAGTACTTC. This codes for CASSPGETYEQYF.

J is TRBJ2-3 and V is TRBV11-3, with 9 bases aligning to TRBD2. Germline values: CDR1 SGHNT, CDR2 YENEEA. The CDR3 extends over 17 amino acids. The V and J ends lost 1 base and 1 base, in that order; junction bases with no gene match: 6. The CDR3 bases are TGTGCCAGCAGCTTAGGGAGGAGCGGGGGGCGCACAGATACGCAGTATTTT. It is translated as CASSLGRSGGRTDTQYF.

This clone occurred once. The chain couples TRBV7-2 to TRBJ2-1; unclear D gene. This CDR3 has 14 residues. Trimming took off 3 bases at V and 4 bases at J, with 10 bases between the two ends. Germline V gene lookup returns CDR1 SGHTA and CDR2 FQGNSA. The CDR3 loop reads CASSFKRVYNEQFF. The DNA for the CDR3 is TGTGCCAGCAGCTTCAAGCGCGTGTACAATGAGCAGTTCTTC.

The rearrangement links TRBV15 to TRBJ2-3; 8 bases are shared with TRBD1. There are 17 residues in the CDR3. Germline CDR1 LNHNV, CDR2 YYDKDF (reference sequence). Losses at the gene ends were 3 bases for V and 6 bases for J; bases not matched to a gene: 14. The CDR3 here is CATSRDSLGTGSDTQYF. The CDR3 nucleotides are TGTGCCACCAGCAGGGACAGCCTTGGGACAGGCTCGGATACGCAGTATTTT.

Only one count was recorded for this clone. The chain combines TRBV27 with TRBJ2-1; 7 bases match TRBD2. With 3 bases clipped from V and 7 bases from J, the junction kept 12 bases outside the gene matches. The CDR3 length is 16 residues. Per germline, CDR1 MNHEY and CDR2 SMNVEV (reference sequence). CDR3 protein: CASSFTGLVKGNEQFF. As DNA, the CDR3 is TGTGCCAGCAGTTTCACAGGACTAGTCAAAGGGAATGAGCAGTTCTTC.

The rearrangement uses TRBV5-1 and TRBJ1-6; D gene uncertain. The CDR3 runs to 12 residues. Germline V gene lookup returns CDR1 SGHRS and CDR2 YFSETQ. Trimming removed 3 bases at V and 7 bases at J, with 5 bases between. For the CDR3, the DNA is TGCGCCAGCAGCTACGGGAATTCACCCCTCCACTTT. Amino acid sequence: CASSYGNSPLHF.

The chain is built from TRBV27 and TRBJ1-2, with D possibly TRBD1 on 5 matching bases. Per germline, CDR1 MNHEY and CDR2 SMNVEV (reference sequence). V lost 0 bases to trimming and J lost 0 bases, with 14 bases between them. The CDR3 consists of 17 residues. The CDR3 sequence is CASSLSYRRLANYGYTF. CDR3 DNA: TGTGCCAGCAGTTTATCCTACAGGCGGTTAGCTAACTATGGCTACACCTTC.

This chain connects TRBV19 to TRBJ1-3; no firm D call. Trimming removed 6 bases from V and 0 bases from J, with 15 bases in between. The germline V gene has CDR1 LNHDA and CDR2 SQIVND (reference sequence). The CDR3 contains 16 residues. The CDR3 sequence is CASRSRAWSSGNTIYF. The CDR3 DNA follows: TGTGCCAGTAGATCCCGCGCGTGGAGCTCTGGAAACACCATATATTTT.

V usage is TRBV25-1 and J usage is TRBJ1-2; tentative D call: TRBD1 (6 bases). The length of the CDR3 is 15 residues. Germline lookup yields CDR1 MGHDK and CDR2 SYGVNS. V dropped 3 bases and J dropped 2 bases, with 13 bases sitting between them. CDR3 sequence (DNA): TGTGCCAGCAGTGAGGGGGGGGCCCGGAACTATGGCTACACCTTC. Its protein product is CASSEGGARNYGYTF.

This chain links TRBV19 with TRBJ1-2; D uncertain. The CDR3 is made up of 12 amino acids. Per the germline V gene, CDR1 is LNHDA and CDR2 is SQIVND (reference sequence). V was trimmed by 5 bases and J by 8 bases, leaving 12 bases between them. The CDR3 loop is CASSPRIGGYTF. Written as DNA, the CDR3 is TGTGCCAGTAGTCCCAGGATTGGGGGCTACACCTTC.

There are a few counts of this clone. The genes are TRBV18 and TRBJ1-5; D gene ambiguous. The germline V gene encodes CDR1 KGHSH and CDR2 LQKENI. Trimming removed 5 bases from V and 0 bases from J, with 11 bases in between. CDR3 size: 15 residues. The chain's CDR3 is CASSDQKNSNQPQHF. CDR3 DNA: TGTGCCAGCTCAGATCAGAAGAATAGCAATCAGCCCCAGCATTTT.